This T cell receptor beta chain emerged from a study of T cell responses to AZD1222 COVID-19 vaccine. Some clones are missing from TCRdb's copy, which holds only in-frame ones; the method was immunoSEQ multiplex PCR. The sample has 100,000 to 150,000 clones; 70% to 90% are singletons. In germline, CDR1 is SGHVS, CDR2 FQNEAQ. This CDR3 is 14 amino acids long. Trimming took 11 bases from V and 3 from J; bases not matched to a gene: 12. The starting material was peripheral blood, obtained on day 0 of AZD1222 vaccination. The V gene is TRBV7-8, the J gene TRBJ2-7; 8 nucleotides match TRBD2. The TCR comes from an adult in good health. CDR3 sequence (DNA): TGTGCCGGCCGCGGGGGGCTAGCGGACTACGAGCAGTACTTC. Translation gives CAGRGGLADYEQYF.